This record concerns one TCR beta chain sequence. The antigen is not known. The data stem from a study of OX40 agonist ivuxolimab in advanced cancers. About the study: Ivuxolimab is a fully human IgG2 antibody that activates OX40 (CD134).

Trimming took 3 bases from V and 7 from J, leaving 10 bases between them. The V gene's germline CDR1 is SGHTA and CDR2 FQGNSA. The CDR3 is 13 residues long. Whole-study findings and limits: With doses of 0.1 to 3.0 mg/kg, CD4+ and CD8+ blood T cells had undergone clonal expansion by week 6.

Clones were read by immunoSEQ multiplex PCR, and TCRdb kept only the in-frame ones, dropping some. The sample lists roughly 86,000 clones, roughly nine tenths occurring once. This sequence was found in an adult with an advanced solid tumor such as melanoma, head and neck, liver or kidney cancer. Sequenced material: CD4+ or CD8+ T cells sorted from blood, taken in a trial of the OX40 agonist ivuxolimab. This chain uses TRBV7-2 with TRBJ1-5; D call uncertain. CDR3 bases: TGTGCCAGCAGCTTTAATATCGTCCAGCCCCAGCATTTT. Protein: CASSFNIVQPQHF.